Each of the 6 T cell receptor beta chains below was sequenced from the same sample in a study of monozygotic twins with inflammatory bowel disease. From its re-call of the 5' RACE reads, TCRdb lists each CDR3 protein once, without DNA. The table lists more than 300,000 distinct CDR3 sequences. The sequenced sample was blood. The receptors stem from a human donor with ulcerative colitis or Crohn's disease, or a healthy co-twin of an affected twin (not recorded which).

The V call is TRBV7-2, the J call TRBJ1-4; TCRdb gives TRBD1 as the D gene, but with no DNA this cannot be confirmed. CDR1 is SGHTA, CDR2 FQGNSA, per germline. The CDR3 spans 14 residues. CDR3 sequence: CASSLTGQGQKLFF.

This rearrangement joins TRBV25-1 to TRBJ1-1. The CDR3 is made up of 15 amino acids. CDR1 MGHDK and CDR2 SYGVNS come from the germline V gene. CDR3 sequence: CASSEWGGKGTEAFF.

This chain joins TRBV12-3 or TRBV12-4 and TRBJ2-2. This CDR3 region has 14 residues. The CDR3 spells CASSTRLITGELFF.

V usage is TRBV6-2 or TRBV6-3 and J usage is TRBJ2-1; TCRdb's assignment of TRBD2 cannot be checked, as there is no DNA. This CDR3 contains 15 residues. Germline CDR1 is MNHEY and CDR2 is SVGEGT. The chain's CDR3 is CASRHGGSGAFEQFF.

V is TRBV28 and J is TRBJ2-1; TCRdb gives TRBD2 as the D gene, but with no DNA this cannot be confirmed. This CDR3 is built from 14 residues. Germline CDR1 reads MDHEN; CDR2 reads SYDVKM. CDR3 residues: CASSSRGGRDEQFF. The full variable domain, in which reference TRBV28 and TRBJ2-1 provide the parts outside the CDR3, is DVKVTQSSRYLVKRTGEKVFLECVQDMDHENMFWYRQDPGLGLRLIYFSYDVKMKEKGDIPEGYSVSREKKERFSLILESASTNQTSMYLCASSSRGGRDEQFFGPGTRLTVL.

This chain connects TRBV7-3 to TRBJ2-3; the D call of TRBD2 rests on TCRdb alone, since no DNA is present to check it. The CDR3 is made up of 15 amino acids. Germline V gives CDR1 SGHTA, CDR2 FQGTGA. The CDR3 sequence is CASSASGGAIHTQYF. Filled out from reference TRBV7-3 and TRBJ2-3, the complete variable domain reads GAGVSQTPSNKVTEKGKYVELRCDPISGHTALYWYRQSLGQGPEFLIYFQGTGAADDSGLPNDRFFAVRPEGSVSTLKIQRTERGDSAVYLCASSASGGAIHTQYFGPGTRLTVL.